The sequence of this TCR beta chain was determined in a study of blood T cell repertoires in COVID-19. Overall study context: Sites across the United States, Italy and Spain contributed samples from acute and convalescent COVID-19. From T cells, B-cell-depleted T cells, or PBMCs came the material, which was cDNA or gDNA.

Per the authors' pipeline: Scientists estimated how many nucleated cells there were by amplifying reference gene primers. The method was immunoSEQ multiplex PCR; TCRdb's version includes in-frame clones alone and lacks a portion of them. The V and J calls and the clone size are those of that table, but D and trimming were determined from the DNA. Of some 120,000 clones in the sample, 83% are singletons; the top ten hold under 2.5%. The CDR3 is 14 residues long. J lost 8 bases, V lost 5 bases, and 5 bases had no gene match. Germline CDR1 and CDR2: LGHDT and YNNKEL (reference sequence). Sequencing was done on a sample of peripheral blood. The sequence derives from a man aged 30 to 45 with acute or convalescent COVID-19. The chain couples TRBV3-1 (or the pseudogene TRBV3-2) to TRBJ1-4, with 10 bases matching TRBD1. This chain's CDR3 is CASSDRGPREKLFF. The CDR3 nucleotides read TGTGCCAGCAGCGACAGGGGGCCGCGAGAAAAACTGTTTTTT.